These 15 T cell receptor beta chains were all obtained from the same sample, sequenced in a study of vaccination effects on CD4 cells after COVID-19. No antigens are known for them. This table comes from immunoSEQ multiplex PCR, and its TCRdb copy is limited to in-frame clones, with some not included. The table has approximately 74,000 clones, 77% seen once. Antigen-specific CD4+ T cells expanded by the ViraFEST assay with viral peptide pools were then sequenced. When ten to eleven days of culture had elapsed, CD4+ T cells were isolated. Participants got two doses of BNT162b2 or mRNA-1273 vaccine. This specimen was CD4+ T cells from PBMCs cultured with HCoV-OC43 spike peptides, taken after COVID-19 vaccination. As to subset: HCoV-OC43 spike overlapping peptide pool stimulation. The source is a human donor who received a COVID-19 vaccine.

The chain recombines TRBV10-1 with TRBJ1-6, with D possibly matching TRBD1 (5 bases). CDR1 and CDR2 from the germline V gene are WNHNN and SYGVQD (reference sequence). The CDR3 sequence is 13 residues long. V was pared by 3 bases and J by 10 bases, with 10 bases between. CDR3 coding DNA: TGCGCCAGCAGTGAACAGGTTGACTCACCCCTCCACTTT. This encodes CASSEQVDSPLHF.

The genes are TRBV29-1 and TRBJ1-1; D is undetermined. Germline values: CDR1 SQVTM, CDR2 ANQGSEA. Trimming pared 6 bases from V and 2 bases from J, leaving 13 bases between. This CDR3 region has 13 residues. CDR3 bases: TGCAGCGTAAGGGAACAGTATAACACTGAAGCTTTCTTT. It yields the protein CSVREQYNTEAFF.

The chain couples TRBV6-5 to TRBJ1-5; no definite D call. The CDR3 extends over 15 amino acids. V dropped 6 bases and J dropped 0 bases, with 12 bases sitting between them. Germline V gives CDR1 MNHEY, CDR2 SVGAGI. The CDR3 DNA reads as TGTGCCAGCAGGCGGGCAGTCAATAGCAATCAGCCCCAGCATTTT. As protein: CASRRAVNSNQPQHF.

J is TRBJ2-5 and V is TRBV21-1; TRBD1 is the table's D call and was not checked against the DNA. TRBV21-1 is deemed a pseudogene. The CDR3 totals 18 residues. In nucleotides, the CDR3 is TGTGCCAGCAGCAAAGCGCGACAGGGGCAAGAGACAGGAGAGACCCAGTACTTC. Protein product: CASSKARQGQETGETQYF.

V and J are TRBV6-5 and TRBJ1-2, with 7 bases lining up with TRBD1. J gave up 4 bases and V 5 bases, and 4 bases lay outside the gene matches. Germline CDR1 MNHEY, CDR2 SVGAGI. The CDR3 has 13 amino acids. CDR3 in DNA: TGTGCCAGCAGTAAACAGGGGACCTATGGCTACACCTTC. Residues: CASSKQGTYGYTF.

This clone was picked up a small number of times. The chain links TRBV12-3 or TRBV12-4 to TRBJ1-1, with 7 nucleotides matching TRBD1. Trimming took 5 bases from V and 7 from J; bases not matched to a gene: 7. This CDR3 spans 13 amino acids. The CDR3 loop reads CASSRGQGVEAFF. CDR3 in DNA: TGTGCCAGCAGTAGAGGTCAGGGGGTTGAAGCTTTCTTT.

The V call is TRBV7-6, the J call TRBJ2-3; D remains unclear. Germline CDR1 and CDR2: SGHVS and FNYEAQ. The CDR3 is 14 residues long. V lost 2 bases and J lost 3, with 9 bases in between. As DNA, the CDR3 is TGTGCCAGCAGCTTACTGCTAACTACAGATACGCAGTATTTT. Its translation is CASSLLLTTDTQYF.

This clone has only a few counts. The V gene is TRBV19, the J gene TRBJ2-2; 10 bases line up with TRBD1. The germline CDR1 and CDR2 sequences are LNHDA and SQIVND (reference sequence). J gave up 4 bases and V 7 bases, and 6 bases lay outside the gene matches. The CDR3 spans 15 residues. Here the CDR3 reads CASIRGQGTTGELFF. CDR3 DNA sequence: TGTGCCAGTATCCGGGGACAGGGGACCACCGGGGAGCTGTTTTTT.

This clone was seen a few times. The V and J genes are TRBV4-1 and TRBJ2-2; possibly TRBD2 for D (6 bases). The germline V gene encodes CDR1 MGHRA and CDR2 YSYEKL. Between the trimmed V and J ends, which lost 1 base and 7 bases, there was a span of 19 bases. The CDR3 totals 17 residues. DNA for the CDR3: TGCGCCAGCAGCCAAGCTAGGCTAGCGATCGGTGGCGGGGAGCTGTTTTTT. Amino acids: CASSQARLAIGGGELFF.

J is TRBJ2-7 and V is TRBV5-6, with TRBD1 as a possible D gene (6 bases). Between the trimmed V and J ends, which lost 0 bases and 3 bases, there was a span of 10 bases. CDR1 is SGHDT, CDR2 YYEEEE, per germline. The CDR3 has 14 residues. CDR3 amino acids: CASSLGQGIYEQYV. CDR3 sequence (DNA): TGTGCCAGCAGCTTGGGGCAGGGGATCTACGAGCAGTACGTC.

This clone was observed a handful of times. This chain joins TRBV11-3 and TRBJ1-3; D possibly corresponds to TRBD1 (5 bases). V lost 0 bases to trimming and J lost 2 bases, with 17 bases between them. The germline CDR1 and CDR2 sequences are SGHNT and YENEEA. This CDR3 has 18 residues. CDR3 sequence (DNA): TGTGCCAGCAGCTTAGATCGCCGGGGACGCCTTGCTGGAAACACCATATATTTT. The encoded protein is CASSLDRRGRLAGNTIYF.

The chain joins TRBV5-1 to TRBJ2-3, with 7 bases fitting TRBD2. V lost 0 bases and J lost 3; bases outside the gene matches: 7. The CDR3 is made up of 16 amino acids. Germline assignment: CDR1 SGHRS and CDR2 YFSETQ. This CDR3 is CASSLGPTGGTDTQYF. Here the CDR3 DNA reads TGCGCCAGCAGCTTGGGACCAACGGGGGGAACAGATACGCAGTATTTT.

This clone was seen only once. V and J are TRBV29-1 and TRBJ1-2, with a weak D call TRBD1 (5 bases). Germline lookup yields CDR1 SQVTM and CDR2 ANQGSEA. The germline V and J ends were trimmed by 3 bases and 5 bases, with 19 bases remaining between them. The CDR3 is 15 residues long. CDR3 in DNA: TGCAGCGTTGATCCACTTGGGGGAGAGGCGTATGGCTACACCTTC. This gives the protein CSVDPLGGEAYGYTF. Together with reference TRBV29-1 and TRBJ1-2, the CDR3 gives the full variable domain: SAVISQKPSRDICQRGTSLTIQCQVDSQVTMMFWYRQQPGQSLTLIATANQGSEATYESGFVIDKFPISRPNLTFSTLTVSNMSPEDSSIYLCSVDPLGGEAYGYTFGSGTRLTVV.

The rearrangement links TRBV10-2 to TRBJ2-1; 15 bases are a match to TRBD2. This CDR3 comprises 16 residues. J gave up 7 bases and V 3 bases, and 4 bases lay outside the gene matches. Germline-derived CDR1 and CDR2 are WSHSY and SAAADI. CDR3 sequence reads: CASSEGLAGGQNEQFF. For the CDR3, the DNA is TGCGCCAGCAGTGAAGGACTAGCGGGGGGGCAAAATGAGCAGTTCTTC.

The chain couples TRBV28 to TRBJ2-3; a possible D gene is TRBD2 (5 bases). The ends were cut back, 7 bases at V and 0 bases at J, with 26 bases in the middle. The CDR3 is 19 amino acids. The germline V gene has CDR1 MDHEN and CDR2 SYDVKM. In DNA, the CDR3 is TGTGCCAGCAACCACCCGATCGGGCGGGCTCTGCCTAGCACAGATACGCAGTATTTT. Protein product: CASNHPIGRALPSTDTQYF.